This is a list of T cell receptor beta chains from one sample in a study of blood T cell repertoires in COVID-19. TCRdb keeps only in-frame clones here, not all; method: immunoSEQ multiplex PCR. The table includes some 100,000 clones, about 81% detected once. The sample comprised peripheral blood. These receptors originate from a human donor in a cohort sampled during active COVID-19. Each CDR3 is given with its conserved first and last residue. D genes are given only for firm matches. The listing skips clone size in some rows; elsewhere it reads once, few, many or a size class.

abundance: .; v_gene: TRBV3-1/TRBV3-2; d_gene: TRBD2; j_gene: TRBJ2-7; CDR3aa: CASSPFSGGGSYEQYF
abundance: .; v_gene: TRBV10-3; d_gene: TRBD2; j_gene: TRBJ2-3; CDR3aa: CAISREASGVSTDTQYF
abundance: .; v_gene: TRBV9; d_gene: .; j_gene: TRBJ1-1; CDR3aa: CASHRVTEAFF
abundance: .; v_gene: TRBV5-1; d_gene: .; j_gene: TRBJ1-2; CDR3aa: CASSLTGKFYGYTF
abundance: few; v_gene: TRBV30; d_gene: TRBD1; j_gene: TRBJ1-5; CDR3aa: CAWGDRERQPQHF
abundance: .; v_gene: TRBV10-3; d_gene: TRBD1; j_gene: TRBJ2-7; CDR3aa: CAISEPGTGASYEQYF
abundance: few; v_gene: TRBV7-6; d_gene: TRBD1; j_gene: TRBJ2-7; CDR3aa: CASSLRTGSSYEQYF
abundance: .; v_gene: TRBV19; d_gene: TRBD2; j_gene: TRBJ2-3; CDR3aa: CASSKVREGSDTQYF
abundance: .; v_gene: TRBV7-2; d_gene: TRBD1; j_gene: TRBJ2-5; CDR3aa: CASSMRTGRETQYF
abundance: .; v_gene: TRBV19; d_gene: .; j_gene: TRBJ1-2; CDR3aa: CASSISDYGYTF
abundance: .; v_gene: TRBV6-5; d_gene: TRBD1; j_gene: TRBJ2-1; CDR3aa: CASTVDRGVYNEQFF
abundance: .; v_gene: TRBV7-3; d_gene: .; j_gene: TRBJ2-2; CDR3aa: CASSQRSGAGELFF
abundance: once; v_gene: TRBV7-9; d_gene: TRBD2; j_gene: TRBJ2-1; CDR3aa: CASSERGSSYNEQFF
abundance: .; v_gene: TRBV4-1; d_gene: TRBD2; j_gene: TRBJ2-1; CDR3aa: CASRQGLAGYNEQFF
abundance: .; v_gene: TRBV5-1; d_gene: .; j_gene: TRBJ1-2; CDR3aa: CASSLNREIDGYTF
abundance: once; v_gene: TRBV7-2; d_gene: TRBD2; j_gene: TRBJ2-7; CDR3aa: CASSLQRGPSYEQYF
abundance: .; v_gene: TRBV4-3; d_gene: .; j_gene: TRBJ1-5; CDR3aa: CASSQVTGLNQPQHF
abundance: once; v_gene: TRBV6-5; d_gene: .; j_gene: TRBJ1-6; CDR3aa: CASSYRRGNSPLHF
abundance: .; v_gene: TRBV19; d_gene: .; j_gene: TRBJ1-2; CDR3aa: CASSIPGQPNYGYTF
abundance: .; v_gene: TRBV18; d_gene: .; j_gene: TRBJ2-5; CDR3aa: CASSPRGRETQYF
abundance: few; v_gene: TRBV4-1; d_gene: TRBD1; j_gene: TRBJ1-2; CDR3aa: CASSQIRQGDYGYTF
abundance: .; v_gene: TRBV5-4; d_gene: .; j_gene: TRBJ1-2; CDR3aa: CASSSGDNYGYTF
abundance: .; v_gene: TRBV21-1; d_gene: .; j_gene: TRBJ2-3; CDR3aa: CASSPLANSTDTQYF
abundance: .; v_gene: TRBV9; d_gene: TRBD1; j_gene: TRBJ1-1; CDR3aa: CASSGGQGATEAFF
abundance: .; v_gene: TRBV28; d_gene: .; j_gene: TRBJ2-2; CDR3aa: CASSLPPGGQTGELFF
abundance: .; v_gene: TRBV5-1; d_gene: .; j_gene: TRBJ2-3; CDR3aa: CASSPDSTTDTQYF
abundance: once; v_gene: TRBV2; d_gene: TRBD1; j_gene: TRBJ1-2; CDR3aa: CASSLIQGARIYGYTF
abundance: .; v_gene: TRBV5-1; d_gene: .; j_gene: TRBJ2-1; CDR3aa: CASSPQGQALGYNEQFF
abundance: .; v_gene: TRBV2; d_gene: TRBD1; j_gene: TRBJ1-5; CDR3aa: CASNTDRGGNQPQHF
abundance: .; v_gene: TRBV30; d_gene: .; j_gene: TRBJ1-1; CDR3aa: CAWSRENTEAFF
abundance: .; v_gene: TRBV4-1; d_gene: .; j_gene: TRBJ1-1; CDR3aa: CASSQDREGRAFF
abundance: .; v_gene: TRBV20-1; d_gene: TRBD2; j_gene: TRBJ2-7; CDR3aa: CSASRTSGGNSYEQYF
abundance: .; v_gene: TRBV5-8; d_gene: .; j_gene: TRBJ1-5; CDR3aa: CASSLTDRGFGPQHF
abundance: .; v_gene: TRBV18; d_gene: .; j_gene: TRBJ1-1; CDR3aa: CASSPGQRNTEAFF
abundance: .; v_gene: TRBV5-1; d_gene: .; j_gene: TRBJ2-7; CDR3aa: CASSPGHRNSYEQYF
abundance: .; v_gene: TRBV14; d_gene: .; j_gene: TRBJ1-1; CDR3aa: CASSRLQWNTEAFF
abundance: many; v_gene: TRBV5-1; d_gene: TRBD2; j_gene: TRBJ2-2; CDR3aa: CASSLGTSTGELFF
abundance: .; v_gene: TRBV5-1; d_gene: .; j_gene: TRBJ2-5; CDR3aa: CASSSPGTREETQYF
abundance: .; v_gene: TRBV19; d_gene: TRBD1; j_gene: TRBJ1-5; CDR3aa: CASSKRMGTATVSQPQHF
abundance: .; v_gene: TRBV5-4; d_gene: TRBD2; j_gene: TRBJ2-3; CDR3aa: CASSRVGGATDTQYF